Listed below are T cell receptor beta chains from one sample, sequenced in a study of T cell responses to AZD1222 COVID-19 vaccine. Assay: immunoSEQ multiplex PCR; the TCRdb copy retains only in-frame clones and omits some. Altogether over 110,000 clones are present, 90% to 95% being singletons, with the ten largest covering around 12%. The material was peripheral blood, obtained after recovery from COVID-19. The receptors were sampled from an adult who had recovered from COVID-19. Each CDR3 is given with its conserved first and last residue. Fields, in order: clone size, J gene, D gene, V gene, CDR3 DNA, CDR3 protein. D genes are given only for firm matches. Only some rows state a clone size, as once, few, many or a class for expanded clones.

clone_size: -; j_call: TRBJ2-2; d_call: TRBD1; v_call: TRBV19; cdr3_nt: TGTGCCAGTAGCTTTAGGGGACAGGGCGTGTTCACCGGGGAGCTGTTTTTT; cdr3_aa: CASSFRGQGVFTGELFF
clone_size: -; j_call: TRBJ1-2; d_call: -; v_call: TRBV28; cdr3_nt: TGTGCCAGCACCGACCAGGGCAGGGTAAACTATGGCTACACCTTC; cdr3_aa: CASTDQGRVNYGYTF
clone_size: -; j_call: TRBJ1-2; d_call: TRBD1; v_call: TRBV6-5; cdr3_nt: TGTGCCAGCACCGCGGACAGGGGGGTTGGCTACACCTTC; cdr3_aa: CASTADRGVGYTF
clone_size: -; j_call: TRBJ2-2; d_call: -; v_call: TRBV9; cdr3_nt: TGTGCCAGCAGCGTAGAGGTGGGAGGTAGCACCGGGGAGCTGTTTTTT; cdr3_aa: CASSVEVGGSTGELFF
clone_size: -; j_call: TRBJ2-1; d_call: TRBD2; v_call: TRBV9; cdr3_nt: TGTGCCAGCAGCGCTAGCGGGGGCTACTACAATGAGCAGTTCTTC; cdr3_aa: CASSASGGYYNEQFF
clone_size: once; j_call: TRBJ2-4; d_call: -; v_call: TRBV6-6; cdr3_nt: TGTGCCAGCAGTTACAGGGCTAGCTGGCTAAACATTCAGTACTTC; cdr3_aa: CASSYRASWLNIQYF
clone_size: -; j_call: TRBJ2-5; d_call: TRBD2; v_call: TRBV7-9; cdr3_nt: TGTGCCAGCAGCTTAGGACTAGCGGGAGAAGAGACCCAGTACTTC; cdr3_aa: CASSLGLAGEETQYF
clone_size: -; j_call: TRBJ2-7; d_call: -; v_call: TRBV3-1/TRBV3-2; cdr3_nt: TGTGCCAGCAGCCAGATGGTGGTGGGGTCCTACGAGCAGTACTTC; cdr3_aa: CASSQMVVGSYEQYF
clone_size: -; j_call: TRBJ1-2; d_call: -; v_call: TRBV5-1; cdr3_nt: TGCGCCAGCAGCCCCGGCAGCGACTATGGCTACACCTTC; cdr3_aa: CASSPGSDYGYTF
clone_size: -; j_call: TRBJ2-1; d_call: TRBD2; v_call: TRBV3-1/TRBV3-2; cdr3_nt: TGTGCCAGCAGCCAACTAGCGGGAGTGACCTACAATGAGCAGTTCTTC; cdr3_aa: CASSQLAGVTYNEQFF
clone_size: -; j_call: TRBJ2-7; d_call: TRBD1; v_call: TRBV6-5; cdr3_nt: TGTGCCAGCAGTTACGGAGGCAGGGGGCCGGGCGAGCAGTACTTC; cdr3_aa: CASSYGGRGPGEQYF
clone_size: -; j_call: TRBJ2-7; d_call: -; v_call: TRBV10-2; cdr3_nt: TGCGCCAGCAGGGTGACTAGTTCGTACTACGAGCAGTACTTC; cdr3_aa: CASRVTSSYYEQYF
clone_size: -; j_call: TRBJ2-1; d_call: TRBD2; v_call: TRBV18; cdr3_nt: TGTGCCAGCTCACCACCTGCCGGGGGGGGATCATCCTACAATGAGCAGTTCTTC; cdr3_aa: CASSPPAGGGSSYNEQFF
clone_size: -; j_call: TRBJ2-2; d_call: TRBD2; v_call: TRBV11-2; cdr3_nt: TGTGCCAGCAGCTTTGGCGGGAGTGGTGAGGTGGAGCTGTTTTTT; cdr3_aa: CASSFGGSGEVELFF
clone_size: -; j_call: TRBJ2-5; d_call: -; v_call: TRBV18; cdr3_nt: TGTGCCAGCTCGCGCGCCCGGGAGACCCAGTACTTC; cdr3_aa: CASSRARETQYF
clone_size: -; j_call: TRBJ1-3; d_call: -; v_call: TRBV7-9; cdr3_nt: TGTGCCAGCAGCCCGAACTCTGGAAACACCATATATTTT; cdr3_aa: CASSPNSGNTIYF
clone_size: -; j_call: TRBJ2-2; d_call: TRBD2; v_call: TRBV6-4; cdr3_nt: TGTGCCAGCAGTGCGGGACTAGCCACCGGGGAGCTGTTTTTT; cdr3_aa: CASSAGLATGELFF
clone_size: -; j_call: TRBJ2-5; d_call: -; v_call: TRBV14; cdr3_nt: TGTGCCAGCAGCCCCTATAAAGAGACCCAGTACTTC; cdr3_aa: CASSPYKETQYF
clone_size: -; j_call: TRBJ2-7; d_call: -; v_call: TRBV5-5; cdr3_nt: TGTGCCAGCGCACAGGCCTCTGAGCAGTACTTC; cdr3_aa: CASAQASEQYF
clone_size: -; j_call: TRBJ1-2; d_call: -; v_call: TRBV19; cdr3_nt: TGTGCCAGTAGTACCGACGGTAACTATGGCTACACCTTC; cdr3_aa: CASSTDGNYGYTF
clone_size: -; j_call: TRBJ2-3; d_call: TRBD2; v_call: TRBV19; cdr3_nt: TGTGCCAGTAGTCCCTTTGCGGGAGACACAGATACGCAGTATTTT; cdr3_aa: CASSPFAGDTDTQYF
clone_size: once; j_call: TRBJ1-4; d_call: -; v_call: TRBV4-1; cdr3_nt: TGCGCCAGCACCTCCTCCCAGGGGTCTAATGAAAAACTGTTTTTT; cdr3_aa: CASTSSQGSNEKLFF
clone_size: few; j_call: TRBJ2-7; d_call: -; v_call: TRBV24-1; cdr3_nt: TGTGCCACCATTCCCAAAAACTACGAGCAGTACTTC; cdr3_aa: CATIPKNYEQYF
clone_size: -; j_call: TRBJ2-1; d_call: -; v_call: TRBV10-1; cdr3_nt: TGCGCCAGCAGTGAAGGTGGAAGCAATGAGCAGTTCTTC; cdr3_aa: CASSEGGSNEQFF
clone_size: -; j_call: TRBJ2-2; d_call: TRBD2; v_call: TRBV7-3; cdr3_nt: TGTGCCAGCAGCTCATTGACTAGCGGGAGTGTCGGGGAGCTGTTTTTT; cdr3_aa: CASSSLTSGSVGELFF
clone_size: -; j_call: TRBJ2-3; d_call: -; v_call: TRBV4-2; cdr3_nt: TGTGCCAGCAGCCAAGATCGGACAGATACGCAGTATTTT; cdr3_aa: CASSQDRTDTQYF
clone_size: -; j_call: TRBJ1-2; d_call: -; v_call: TRBV12-1; cdr3_nt: TGTGCCAGCAGCACCGGGACGCAAGGCGGCTACACCTTC; cdr3_aa: CASSTGTQGGYTF
clone_size: -; j_call: TRBJ2-6; d_call: TRBD1; v_call: TRBV7-9; cdr3_nt: TGTGCCAGCAGCGACCGGGACAGTAGCTCTGGGGCCAACGTCCTGACTTTC; cdr3_aa: CASSDRDSSSGANVLTF
clone_size: -; j_call: TRBJ2-4; d_call: -; v_call: TRBV2; cdr3_nt: TGTGCCAGCAGTGATGCTAGGATAGCCAAAAACATTCAGTACTTC; cdr3_aa: CASSDARIAKNIQYF
clone_size: -; j_call: TRBJ2-1; d_call: TRBD2; v_call: TRBV7-9; cdr3_nt: TGTGCCAGCAGCTTAGTGGGACTAGGTTCCTACAATGAGCAGTTCTTC; cdr3_aa: CASSLVGLGSYNEQFF
clone_size: -; j_call: TRBJ2-1; d_call: -; v_call: TRBV30; cdr3_nt: TGTGCCTGGGCGGTGAGCTCCTACAATGAGCAGTTCTTC; cdr3_aa: CAWAVSSYNEQFF
clone_size: -; j_call: TRBJ1-2; d_call: -; v_call: TRBV7-8; cdr3_nt: TGTGCCAGCAGCTCCCGTCCCGGGACCGCGTATGGCTACACCTTC; cdr3_aa: CASSSRPGTAYGYTF
clone_size: -; j_call: TRBJ2-1; d_call: -; v_call: TRBV10-3; cdr3_nt: TGTGCCATCAGTGAGCTGCATGAGCAGTTCTTC; cdr3_aa: CAISELHEQFF
clone_size: -; j_call: TRBJ2-7; d_call: -; v_call: TRBV9; cdr3_nt: TGTGCCAGCAGCGTAGTGGGGACCTCCTACGAGCAGTACTTC; cdr3_aa: CASSVVGTSYEQYF
clone_size: -; j_call: TRBJ2-7; d_call: TRBD2; v_call: TRBV7-8; cdr3_nt: TGTGCCAGCAGCTTAGTAGCGCGGGAGGGATCCTACGAGCAGTACTTC; cdr3_aa: CASSLVAREGSYEQYF
clone_size: few; j_call: TRBJ2-5; d_call: -; v_call: TRBV29-1; cdr3_nt: TGCAGCGTAGCCACCCGGGTTGCGGAGACCCAGTACTTC; cdr3_aa: CSVATRVAETQYF
clone_size: -; j_call: TRBJ1-2; d_call: -; v_call: TRBV9; cdr3_nt: TGTGCCAGCAGCGTAGGGCCAGGTGGGGGCTACACCTTC; cdr3_aa: CASSVGPGGGYTF
clone_size: -; j_call: TRBJ1-5; d_call: -; v_call: TRBV10-3; cdr3_nt: TGTGCCATCAGTGAGGGTCCGCATCAGCCCCAGCATTTT; cdr3_aa: CAISEGPHQPQHF
clone_size: -; j_call: TRBJ2-7; d_call: -; v_call: TRBV30; cdr3_nt: TGTGCCTGCCTCCGGACGGTTGGCGCCCAGCAGTACTTC; cdr3_aa: CACLRTVGAQQYF
clone_size: few; j_call: TRBJ2-1; d_call: -; v_call: TRBV10-3; cdr3_nt: TGTGCCATCAGTGAGCCCCAGCGGCCTGAGCAGTTCTTC; cdr3_aa: CAISEPQRPEQFF
clone_size: -; j_call: TRBJ1-2; d_call: -; v_call: TRBV4-2; cdr3_nt: TGTGCCAGCAGCCAAGGGTCCGAGGCAGGGAAGGCTAACTATGGCTACACCTTC; cdr3_aa: CASSQGSEAGKANYGYTF